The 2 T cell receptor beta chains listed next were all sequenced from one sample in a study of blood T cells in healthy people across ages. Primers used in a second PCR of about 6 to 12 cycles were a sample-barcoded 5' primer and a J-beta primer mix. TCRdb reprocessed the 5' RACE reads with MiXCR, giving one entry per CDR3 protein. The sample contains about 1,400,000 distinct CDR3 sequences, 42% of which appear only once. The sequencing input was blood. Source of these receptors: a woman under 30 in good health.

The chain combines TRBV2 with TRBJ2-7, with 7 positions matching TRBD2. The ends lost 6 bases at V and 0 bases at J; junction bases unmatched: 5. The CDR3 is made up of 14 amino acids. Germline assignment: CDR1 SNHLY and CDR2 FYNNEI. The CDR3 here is CASRSREASYEQYF. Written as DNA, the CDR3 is TGTGCCAGCAGATCCCGGGAGGCCTCCTACGAGCAGTACTTC.

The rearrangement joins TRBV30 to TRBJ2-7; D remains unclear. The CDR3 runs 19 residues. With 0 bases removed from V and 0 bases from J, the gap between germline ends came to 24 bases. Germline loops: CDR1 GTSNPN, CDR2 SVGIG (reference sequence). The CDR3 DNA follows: TGTGCCTGGAGTGTACTAAATCCCTCGGACGCTGCCTTCTCCTACGAGCAGTACTTC. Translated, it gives CAWSVLNPSDAAFSYEQYF.